The clone carrying this T cell receptor beta chain was seen a handful of times. Its matching antigen is unknown. The junction departs from the called germline gene at one end, perhaps through a read error. The sample originates from a study of CD8 T cells in ankylosing spondylitis. Whole-study findings and limits: Several of the motif variants were reported before in synovial fluid and blood from reactive arthritis. Disease-associated clonotypes exhibited CD8+ identity and were relatively infrequent in peripheral blood.

TCR beta libraries were made by quantitative 5'-RACE with molecular barcodes. In TCRdb, the 5' RACE reads were re-called with MiXCR into one record per CDR3 protein. Here the sample spans a few hundred thousand distinct CDR3 sequences, 15% to 20% being singletons. What was sequenced was blood, either unsorted or a sorted T cell fraction (not recorded which). This clonotype was sampled from a male donor with ankylosing spondylitis or in good health (not recorded which).

The CDR3 nucleotides read TGTGCTAGCAGCTTAGGGCTCCCATCCGGGGAGCTGTTTTTT. Encoded protein: CASSLGLPSGELFF. The genes are TRBV7-7 and TRBJ2-2; D gene uncertain. Germline V CDR1 and CDR2: SSHAT, FNYEAQ (reference sequence). The length of the CDR3 is 14 residues. The whole variable domain, remainder taken from reference TRBV7-7 and TRBJ2-2, is GAGVSQSPRYKVTKRGQDVTLRCDPISSHATLYWYQQALGQGPEFLTYFNYEAQPDKSGLPSDRFSAERPEGSISTLTIQRTEQRDSAMYRCASSLGLPSGELFFGEGSRLTVL.